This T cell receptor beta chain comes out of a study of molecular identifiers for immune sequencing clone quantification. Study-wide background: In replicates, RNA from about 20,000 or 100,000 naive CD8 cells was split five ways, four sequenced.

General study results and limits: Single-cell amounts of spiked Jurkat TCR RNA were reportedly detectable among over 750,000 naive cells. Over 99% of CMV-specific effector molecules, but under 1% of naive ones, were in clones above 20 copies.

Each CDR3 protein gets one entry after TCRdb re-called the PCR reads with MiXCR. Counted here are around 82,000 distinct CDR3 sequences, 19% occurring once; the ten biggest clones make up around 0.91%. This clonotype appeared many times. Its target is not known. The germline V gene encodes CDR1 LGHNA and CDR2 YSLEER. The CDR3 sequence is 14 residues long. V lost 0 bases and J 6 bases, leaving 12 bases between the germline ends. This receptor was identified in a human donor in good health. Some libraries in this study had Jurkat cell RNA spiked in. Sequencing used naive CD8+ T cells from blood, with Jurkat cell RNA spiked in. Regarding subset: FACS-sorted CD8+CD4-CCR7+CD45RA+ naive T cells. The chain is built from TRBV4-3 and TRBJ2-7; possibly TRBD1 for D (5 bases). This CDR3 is CASSQDPGKGEQYF. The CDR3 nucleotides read TGCGCCAGCAGCCAAGACCCAGGGAAGGGCGAGCAGTACTTC.